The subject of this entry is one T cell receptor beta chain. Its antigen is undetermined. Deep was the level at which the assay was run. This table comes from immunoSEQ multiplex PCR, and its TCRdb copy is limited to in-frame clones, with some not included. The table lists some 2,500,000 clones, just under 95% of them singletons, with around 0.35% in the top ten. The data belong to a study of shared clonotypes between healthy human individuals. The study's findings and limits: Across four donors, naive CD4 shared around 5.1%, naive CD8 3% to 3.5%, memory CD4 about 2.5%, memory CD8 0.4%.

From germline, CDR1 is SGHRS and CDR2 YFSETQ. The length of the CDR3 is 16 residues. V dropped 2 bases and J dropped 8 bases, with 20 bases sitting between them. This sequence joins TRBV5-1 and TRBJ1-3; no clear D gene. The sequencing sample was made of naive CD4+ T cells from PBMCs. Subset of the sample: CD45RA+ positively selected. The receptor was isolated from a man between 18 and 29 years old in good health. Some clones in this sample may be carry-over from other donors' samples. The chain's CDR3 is CASSLSPAGTEDTIYF. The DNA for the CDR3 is TGCGCCAGCAGCTTATCTCCCGCAGGTACCGAGGACACCATATATTTT.